The present entry profiles one T cell receptor beta chain with its context. Antigen: not known. This sample is part of a study of cytomegalovirus exposure and HLA in healthy donors. Study in general: According to later analysis, the same platform produced the 120 validation and several hundred first-cohort repertoires. Study-level findings and limits: Some TCR beta chains (roughly 160 of them) were listed as cytomegalovirus-associated.

The repertoire was sequenced with immunoSEQ multiplex PCR; TCRdb's copy has only in-frame clones and lacks some. The profile covers approximately 280,000 clones, with 65% to 90% appearing a single time and 0.9% to 1.1% taken by the ten largest. From germline, CDR1 is MNHEY and CDR2 SVGAGI. This CDR3 contains 16 residues. The ends were cut back, 1 base at V and 4 bases at J, with 16 bases in the middle. The receptor comes from a woman between 18 and 29 years old in good health and CMV-seronegative. This chain joins TRBV6-5 and TRBJ1-2, with D possibly being TRBD1 (5 bases). Specimen: PBMCs. The CDR3 coding sequence is TGTGCCAGCAGTTACTTCTACCTAGGGGAGGGCTATGGCTACACCTTC. Protein sequence: CASSYFYLGEGYGYTF.